One sample yielded the 24 T cell receptor beta chains listed below, sequenced in a study of blood T cell repertoires in COVID-19. Produced via immunoSEQ multiplex PCR; TCRdb's table is partial and in-frame only. The top ten hold 17% of the sample, which has 120,000 or so clones, around 85% seen once. The sample taken for sequencing was peripheral blood. The receptors were gathered from a man aged 30 to 39 with COVID-19, enrolled during active disease.

The chain uses TRBV7-2 and TRBJ2-3; D uncertain. Germline CDR1 SGHTA, CDR2 FQGNSA. The CDR3 runs 13 residues. Trimming stripped 5 bases from V and 6 bases from J, with 12 bases between. CDR3 sequence reads: CASSLSPPDTQYF. In DNA, the CDR3 is TGTGCCAGCAGCCTATCTCCGCCCGATACGCAGTATTTT.

The CDR3 reads CASSYGAGNSNQPQHF. In DNA form, the CDR3 reads TGTGCCAGCAGTTACGGGGCAGGGAATAGCAATCAGCCCCAGCATTTT. The rearrangement uses TRBV6-6 and TRBJ1-5; D is perhaps TRBD1 (5 bases). CDR3 length: 16 residues. In germline, CDR1 is MNHNY, CDR2 SVGAGI (reference sequence). V was pared by 2 bases and J by 0 bases, with 11 bases between.

The V and J genes are TRBV28 and TRBJ1-2; 9 bases align to TRBD1. V was clipped by 4 bases and J by 2 bases; unmatched bases: 29. CDR1 and CDR2 (germline): MDHEN, SYDVKM. The CDR3 covers 23 residues. DNA for the CDR3: TGTGCCAGCAGTTCCGGACATACGGGACAGGGCTCACTCGATAAGTTATTAAACTATGGCTACACCTTC. Amino acid sequence: CASSSGHTGQGSLDKLLNYGYTF.

The J gene is TRBJ1-2, the V gene TRBV28; the D gene is possibly TRBD1 (6 bases). Trimming stripped 6 bases from V and 4 bases from J, with 18 bases between. The CDR3 contains 15 residues. Germline CDR1 is MDHEN and CDR2 is SYDVKM. CDR3 nucleotide sequence: TGTGCCAGCAGCAATGTTCTGGGGGCAGGCTATGGCTACACCTTC. Translating it yields CASSNVLGAGYGYTF.

V is TRBV28 and J is TRBJ1-2; D may be TRBD1 (5 bases). The CDR3 totals 16 residues. Germline lookup yields CDR1 MDHEN and CDR2 SYDVKM. V was clipped by 6 bases and J by 2 bases, with 19 bases between them. The chain's CDR3 is CASSSPSGTPNYGYTF. The CDR3 coding sequence is TGTGCCAGCAGCTCCCCCTCCGGGACTCCAAACTATGGCTACACCTTC.

This chain links TRBV10-3 with TRBJ2-3; 7 bases match TRBD1. The CDR3 length is 15 residues. The germline gives CDR1 ENHRY, CDR2 SYGVKD. Trimming cost V 0 bases and J 4 bases; bases outside gene matches: 4. Here the CDR3 DNA reads TGTGCCATCAGTGAGTCGAGGGGGCGCGCAGATACGCAGTATTTT. This translates into CAISESRGRADTQYF.

This clone was observed a few times. This sequence joins TRBV19 and TRBJ1-4; 8 bases map to TRBD1. Germline V gene lookup returns CDR1 LNHDA and CDR2 SQIVND (reference sequence). This CDR3 region has 14 residues. J was trimmed by 6 bases and V by 8 bases; bases with no gene match: 8. CDR3 coding DNA: TGTGCCAGTTCAGAGTTACAGGGGGATGAAAAACTGTTTTTT. Translating gives CASSELQGDEKLFF.

The chain recombines TRBV3-1 (or the pseudogene TRBV3-2) with TRBJ1-2, with TRBD1 matching over 7 bases. Germline V gene data show CDR1 as LGHDT and CDR2 as YNNKEL (reference sequence). CDR3 length equals 16 residues. Trimming cost V 5 bases and J 1 base; bases outside gene matches: 10. The CDR3 region is CASSSGLGTVNYGYTF. The CDR3 DNA is TGTGCCAGCAGCTCAGGCCTCGGGACAGTTAACTATGGCTACACCTTC.

The chain links TRBV12-3 or TRBV12-4 to TRBJ2-5; 7 nucleotides line up with TRBD1. CDR3 length: 13 residues. The ends lost 2 bases at V and 4 bases at J; junction bases unmatched: 1. The CDR3 sequence is CASSLSGGETQYF. CDR3 coding DNA: TGTGCCAGCAGTTTATCAGGGGGAGAGACCCAGTACTTC.

The chain links TRBV19 to TRBJ2-7, with 8 bases lining up with TRBD1. Trimming cost V 3 bases and J 1 base; bases outside gene matches: 5. The CDR3 is made up of 15 amino acids. Germline loops: CDR1 LNHDA, CDR2 SQIVND (reference sequence). The CDR3 loop is CASSMRTGSSYEQYF. The CDR3 DNA follows: TGTGCCAGTAGTATGAGGACAGGGTCGTCCTACGAGCAGTACTTC.

The rearrangement uses TRBV9 and TRBJ2-7; 8 nucleotides align to TRBD1. The CDR3 runs 15 residues. V was clipped by 4 bases and J by 6 bases; unmatched bases: 12. Germline V gene sequence: CDR1 SGDLS, CDR2 YYNGEE. The CDR3 loop reads CASSLTGTGSSEQYF. The CDR3 coding sequence is TGTGCCAGCAGCCTCACCGGGACAGGTAGCAGCGAGCAGTACTTC.

The chain employs TRBV6-6 and TRBJ1-6; D gene ambiguous. This CDR3 has 12 amino acids. Germline CDR1 and CDR2: MNHNY and SVGAGI (reference sequence). With 11 bases removed from V and 5 bases from J, the gap between germline ends came to 10 bases. CDR3 loop: CASAGNNSPLHF. CDR3 coding DNA: TGTGCCTCCGCGGGGAATAATTCACCCCTCCACTTT.

V is TRBV29-1 and J is TRBJ2-1; 7 bases match TRBD2. V lost 6 bases, J lost 4 bases, and 6 bases stayed unmatched. This CDR3 is 13 amino acids long. The germline gives CDR1 SQVTM, CDR2 ANQGSEA. CDR3 sequence reads: CSVLPGLYNEQFF. The CDR3 nucleotides are TGCAGCGTCCTCCCGGGACTATACAATGAGCAGTTCTTC.

The chain recombines TRBV7-9 with TRBJ1-2, with a tentative D call TRBD1 (5 bases). This CDR3 contains 12 residues. The V and J ends lost 5 bases and 7 bases respectively, with 11 bases between them. Germline CDR1 and CDR2: SEHNR and FQNEAQ (reference sequence). For the CDR3, the DNA is TGTGCCAGCAGCCAAATACAGGCTGGCTACACCTTC. This translates into CASSQIQAGYTF.

The CDR3 nucleotides are TGTGCCAGCAGTTTTGGTTTTGCCGCGACTAAGGGCTACACCTTC. Protein sequence: CASSFGFAATKGYTF. This sequence joins TRBV28 and TRBJ1-2, with no clear D. Trimming pared 3 bases from V and 8 bases from J, leaving 19 bases between. The CDR3 runs 15 residues. The germline gives CDR1 MDHEN, CDR2 SYDVKM.

The J gene is TRBJ1-1, the V gene TRBV18; 7 bases are shared with TRBD1. Per the germline V gene, CDR1 is KGHSH and CDR2 is LQKENI. V lost 5 bases and J lost 4; bases outside the gene matches: 16. The CDR3 sequence is 17 residues long. The DNA of the CDR3 is TGTGCCAGCTCATTCTGGACAGGTTTTAGTTCGGCCACTGAAGCTTTCTTT. Translation gives CASSFWTGFSSATEAFF.

This chain uses TRBV19 with TRBJ1-2; 7 nucleotides line up with TRBD1. CDR1 is LNHDA, CDR2 SQIVND, per germline (reference sequence). Trimming at V came to 4 bases and at J to 4 bases, leaving 6 bases not matched to a gene. The CDR3 contains 14 residues. CDR3 sequence (DNA): TGTGCCAGTAGTAGAGGGGGACAGATCTATGGCTACACCTTC. Protein: CASSRGGQIYGYTF. The variable domain in full, completed from reference TRBV19 and TRBJ1-2, reads DGGITQSPKYLFRKEGQNVTLSCEQNLNHDAMYWYRQDPGQGLRLIYYSQIVNDFQKGDIAEGYSVSREKKESFPLTVTSAQKNPTAFYLCASSRGGQIYGYTFGSGTRLTVV.

This sequence joins TRBV28 and TRBJ2-3; TRBD2 agrees at 9 bases. Germline V gene data show CDR1 as MDHEN and CDR2 as SYDVKM. This CDR3 spans 16 amino acids. The ends lost 5 bases at V and 1 base at J; junction bases unmatched: 7. The CDR3 sequence: CASSPPSGIGTDTQYF. The DNA for the CDR3 is TGTGCCAGCAGTCCGCCTAGCGGGATTGGCACAGATACGCAGTATTTT.

This clone was found once. The V call is TRBV19, the J call TRBJ1-2; D is unclear. V shed 2 bases and J shed 11 bases, with 18 bases lying between them. Germline CDR1 is LNHDA and CDR2 is SQIVND (reference sequence). The CDR3 spans 14 residues. The CDR3 sequence is CASSISGGSRMYTF. In DNA, the CDR3 is TGTGCCAGTAGTATAAGTGGCGGGAGTAGGATGTACACCTTC. Full variable domain (remainder filled in from reference TRBV19 and TRBJ1-2): DGGITQSPKYLFRKEGQNVTLSCEQNLNHDAMYWYRQDPGQGLRLIYYSQIVNDFQKGDIAEGYSVSREKKESFPLTVTSAQKNPTAFYLCASSISGGSRMYTFGSGTRLTVV.

CDR3 in DNA: TGTGCCAGCAGTGAAGCGGCCGGGACAACCGGCTACACCTTC. It encodes CASSEAAGTTGYTF. The rearrangement uses TRBV2 and TRBJ1-2; tentatively, D is TRBD1 (6 bases). Per germline, CDR1 SNHLY and CDR2 FYNNEI. The V end lost 0 bases, the J end lost 8 bases, and 13 bases lay between the germline ends. The CDR3 consists of 14 residues.

The V call is TRBV6-6, the J call TRBJ2-5; tentative D call: TRBD1 (5 bases). There are 16 residues in the CDR3. Per germline, CDR1 MNHNY and CDR2 SVGAGI (reference sequence). V was cut by 8 bases and J by 5 bases, with 24 bases left in between. The CDR3, as DNA: TGTGCCAGCTCCCCACTGGGGCCCCCCCTGACGGAGACCCAGTACTTC. It codes for CASSPLGPPLTETQYF.

The chain uses TRBV12-3 or TRBV12-4 and TRBJ1-2; no clear D gene. The CDR3 totals 12 residues. Trimming left V 10 bases short and J 4 bases short, with 13 bases between. The CDR3 reads CATLEAGYGYTF. For the CDR3, the DNA is TGTGCCACTTTGGAGGCCGGCTATGGCTACACCTTC.

In this sample, this clone turned up once. The gene calls are TRBV7-9 and TRBJ1-6; 9 nucleotides line up with TRBD1. The V gene end was trimmed by 3 bases and the J gene end by 10 bases; junction bases not matched to a gene: 10. CDR1 is SEHNR, CDR2 FQNEAQ, per germline (reference sequence). CDR3 length: 16 residues. DNA for the CDR3: TGTGCCAGCAGCTTCTGGACGGGACAGGGCAACTCACCCCTCCACTTT. It specifies CASSFWTGQGNSPLHF.

The rearrangement uses TRBV6-5 and TRBJ2-1; D perhaps matches TRBD1 (5 bases). This CDR3 region has 16 residues. V was shortened by 0 bases and J by 1 base, with 10 bases between the two germline ends. The germline CDR1 and CDR2 sequences are MNHEY and SVGAGI. CDR3: CASSYSQAGSYNEQFF. Here the CDR3 DNA reads TGTGCCAGCAGTTACTCGCAGGCAGGGTCCTACAATGAGCAGTTCTTC.